The clone carrying this T cell receptor (beta chain) was counted between two and nine times. The data were taken from a study of blood T cell repertoires in COVID-19. Study-level background: Some COVID-19 samples were acute and others convalescent; all came from the United States, Italy and Spain. The analysed material was cDNA or gDNA that came from T cells, B-cell-depleted T cells, or PBMCs.

The V end was cut by 0 bases, the J end by 0 bases, with 9 bases between. This CDR3 contains 16 residues. CDR1 is LGHNA, CDR2 YNFKEQ, per germline. Original processing methods: Amplification of reference gene primers provided the estimated nucleated cell counts. Repertoires were generated with immunoSEQ multiplex PCR, while TCRdb's copy carries only in-frame clones and drops some. V and J calls plus clone size are reproduced from that table; the DNA served to infer D and trimming. The table shows 200,000 to 250,000 clones, with about 85% occurring only once. The chain recombines TRBV4-2 with TRBJ1-5, with D hard to call. Material: peripheral blood. The source of this sequence is a woman of 80 years or more with active or convalescent COVID-19. CDR3 nucleotides: TGTGCCAGCAGCCAAGATCCTACAGTTAGCAATCAGCCCCAGCATTTT. Its protein is CASSQDPTVSNQPQHF.